These 12 T cell receptor beta chains share one sample of origin, sequenced in a study of Ad26.COV2.S vaccination and SARS-CoV-2 variants. As for treatment: roughly 18 received Ad26.COV2.S at low or high dose, single or two shots; 5 received placebo; per-sample allocation not given. The samples were gathered on day 63 after the first injection of vaccine or placebo. TCRdb's copy holds only in-frame clones and misses some; the assay was immunoSEQ multiplex PCR. The table shows more than 350,000 clones, with 75% to 95% occurring only once. Source: peripheral blood, taken in a trial of Ad26.COV2.S vaccine versus placebo. Every receptor here comes from a person between 18 and 65 years old who received the Ad26.COV2.S COVID-19 vaccine or a placebo.

This rearrangement joins TRBV29-1 to TRBJ2-7; no clear D. CDR1 is SQVTM and CDR2 is ANQGSEA in the germline V gene. The CDR3 runs to 12 residues. The ends were cut back, 8 bases at V and 1 base at J, with 12 bases in the middle. The CDR3 region is CSFSSRSYEQYF. CDR3 nucleotide sequence: TGCAGCTTTAGTAGTCGGTCCTACGAGCAGTACTTC.

This clone was found once. CDR3 loop: CASSQVLVNNEQFF. CDR3 DNA: TGCGCCAGCAGCCAAGTGTTGGTGAACAATGAGCAGTTCTTC. The gene calls are TRBV4-1 and TRBJ2-1; D ambiguous. Germline V lookup: CDR1 MGHRA, CDR2 YSYEKL. V was clipped by 1 base and J by 5 bases, with 9 bases between them. The CDR3 totals 14 residues.

This chain uses TRBV10-3 with TRBJ1-2; TRBD1 matches at 7 bases. The CDR3 loop spans 11 amino acids. Germline V gene lookup returns CDR1 ENHRY and CDR2 SYGVKD. J lost 8 bases, V lost 5 bases, and 2 bases had no gene match. The CDR3 is CAISRQGGYTF. Here the CDR3 DNA reads TGTGCCATCAGTCGACAGGGCGGCTACACCTTC.

The chain has TRBV6-2 or TRBV6-3 and TRBJ2-7, with 10 positions matching TRBD1. The CDR3 sequence is 15 residues long. Per the germline V gene, CDR1 is MNHEY and CDR2 is SVGEGT. V was clipped by 6 bases and J by 0 bases; unmatched bases: 5. The CDR3 region is CASSRGTGASYEQYF. CDR3 DNA: TGTGCCAGCAGCCGGGGGACAGGGGCCTCCTACGAGCAGTACTTC.

This rearrangement joins TRBV19 to TRBJ1-6; D may be TRBD1 (5 bases). V dropped 2 bases and J dropped 7 bases, with 12 bases sitting between them. From germline, CDR1 is LNHDA and CDR2 SQIVND (reference sequence). The CDR3 runs to 15 residues. This CDR3 reads CASSIQEGPNSPLHF. The CDR3 nucleotides read TGTGCCAGTAGTATACAAGAGGGACCGAATTCACCCCTCCACTTT.

V and J are TRBV12-2 and TRBJ2-5; the DNA was not compared with TRBD1, the D call given in the table. TRBV12-2 represents a pseudogene. CDR3 length equals 16 residues. CDR3 bases: TGTGCAAGTCGCTTTGACAGGGGGCGCTCGGAAGAGACCCAGTACTTC. It encodes CASRFDRGRSEETQYF.

This chain links TRBV15 with TRBJ1-2; TRBD1 aligns across 7 bases. V gave up 0 bases and J gave up 5 bases; unmatched junction bases: 12. Germline values: CDR1 LNHNV, CDR2 YYDKDF (reference sequence). The CDR3 contains 17 residues. The CDR3 DNA is TGTGCCACCAGCAGAGATTTAACGGGACAGACTCAATATGGCTACACCTTC. Protein: CATSRDLTGQTQYGYTF.

The rearrangement uses TRBV11-3 and TRBJ2-7, with D tentatively TRBD2 (7 bases). V was trimmed by 5 bases and J by 0 bases, leaving 14 bases between them. From germline, CDR1 is SGHNT and CDR2 YENEEA. The length of the CDR3 is 15 residues. The chain's CDR3 is CASSRGRGISYEQYF. DNA for the CDR3: TGTGCCAGCAGCCGGGGGCGGGGGATCTCCTACGAGCAGTACTTC.

This CDR3 is CAIRQGTYEQYF. CDR3 nucleotide sequence: TGTGCCATCAGGCAGGGAACCTACGAGCAGTACTTC. The chain has TRBV10-3 and TRBJ2-7; possibly TRBD1 for D (5 bases). The CDR3 sequence is 12 residues long. The germline V and J ends were trimmed by 6 bases and 2 bases, with 8 bases remaining between them. In germline, CDR1 is ENHRY, CDR2 SYGVKD.

This clone was seen a handful of times. This chain joins TRBV19 and TRBJ2-2; 14 bases agree with TRBD2. The length of the CDR3 is 18 residues. Germline V gives CDR1 LNHDA, CDR2 SQIVND (reference sequence). Losses at the gene ends were 3 bases for V and 5 bases for J; bases not matched to a gene: 8. The DNA of the CDR3 is TGTGCCAGTAGTATCTGGTTGACTAGCGGGAGGGATACCGGGGAGCTGTTTTTT. The encoded protein is CASSIWLTSGRDTGELFF.

The chain recombines TRBV5-6 with TRBJ2-1, with TRBD1 matching over 7 bases. CDR1 is SGHDT and CDR2 is YYEEEE in the germline V gene. V was pared by 5 bases and J by 1 base, with 9 bases of the junction left unmatched. There are 16 residues in the CDR3. In DNA, the CDR3 is TGTGCCAGCAGTCGCGGACAGGCTCGGTCCTACAATGAGCAGTTCTTC. Translating it yields CASSRGQARSYNEQFF.

The chain is built from TRBV13 and TRBJ2-1, with TRBD2 matching 8 bases. From germline, CDR1 is PRHDT and CDR2 FYEKMQ (reference sequence). J lost 7 bases, V lost 1 base, and 6 bases had no gene match. This CDR3 has 15 amino acids. CDR3 sequence: CASSLDGGRWNEQFF. The CDR3 region has the DNA TGTGCCAGCAGCTTAGATGGCGGGAGGTGGAATGAGCAGTTCTTC.